Listed below are T cell receptor beta chains from one sample, sequenced in a study of radiotherapy plus CTLA-4 blockade in lung cancer. Only in-frame clones appear in the TCRdb table, and some are missing; sequencing was by immunoSEQ multiplex PCR. This sample has some 52,000 clones, with roughly 80% found just once. The source was peripheral blood, collected from a patient treated with radiotherapy plus ipilimumab. The source is a human donor with non-small cell lung cancer who had a partial response to radiotherapy plus ipilimumab. Each CDR3 is given with its conserved first and last residue. D genes are given only for firm matches. For some rows the clone size is stated as once, few or many, or as a class when expanded; others skip it.

TRBJ1-2 TRBV2 TRBD1 . CASGTGPNYGYTF TGTGCCAGCGGGACAGGCCCCAACTATGGCTACACCTTC
TRBJ1-4 TRBV2 . few CAVLVGSLNEKLFF TGTGCCGTCCTGGTGGGCTCCCTTAATGAAAAACTGTTTTTT
TRBJ1-6 TRBV7-3 . . CASSLAGALTSPLHF TGTGCCAGCAGCTTAGCAGGGGCGCTGACCTCACCCCTCCACTTT
TRBJ2-7 TRBV2 . . CASSDPSSYEQYF TGTGCCAGCAGTGACCCTTCGTCCTACGAGCAGTACTTC
TRBJ2-1 TRBV6-1 . few CASKEGRGNYNEQFF TGTGCCAGCAAGGAGGGACGGGGGAATTACAATGAGCAGTTCTTC
TRBJ1-2 TRBV29-1 TRBD1 . CSVAGTGANYGYTF TGCAGCGTCGCCGGGACAGGAGCTAACTATGGCTACACCTTC
TRBJ1-4 TRBV28 TRBD1 few CASSLRQGDEKLFF TGTGCCAGCAGCTTAAGACAGGGGGATGAAAAACTGTTTTTT
TRBJ2-7 TRBV6-1 . . CASSEIWAATYEQYF TGTGCCAGCAGTGAAATCTGGGCAGCCACCTACGAGCAGTACTTC
TRBJ2-7 TRBV29-1 . . CSVGRDSAEQYF TGCAGCGTTGGGAGGGACTCCGCGGAGCAGTACTTC
TRBJ2-1 TRBV23-1 TRBD1 . CASSQSRDRVYNEQFF TGCGCCAGCAGTCAATCACGGGACAGAGTTTACAATGAGCAGTTCTTC
TRBJ1-2 TRBV30 TRBD1 . CAWSRDRGFNGYTF TGTGCCTGGAGCCGGGACAGGGGTTTTAATGGCTACACCTTC
TRBJ1-6 TRBV18 TRBD1 . CASPQQGGSNSPLHF TGTGCCAGCCCGCAACAGGGGGGGTCAAATTCACCCCTCCACTTT
TRBJ2-5 TRBV28 TRBD1 . CASRPTGVWETQYF TGTGCCAGCAGGCCAACAGGGGTCTGGGAGACCCAGTACTTC
TRBJ2-2 TRBV15 . . CATSSDRNTGELFF TGTGCCACCAGCAGCGACAGGAACACCGGGGAGCTGTTTTTT
TRBJ1-1 TRBV4-2 TRBD1 . CASSQATGGATEAFF TGTGCCAGCAGCCAAGCCACAGGGGGCGCCACTGAAGCTTTCTTT
TRBJ2-5 TRBV11-1 TRBD2 once CASRGREQETQYF TGTGCCAGCAGGGGGCGGGAGCAAGAGACCCAGTACTTC
TRBJ1-4 TRBV6-1 . . CASRLGGVDEKLFF TGTGCCAGCAGATTAGGGGGGGTTGACGAAAAACTGTTTTTT
TRBJ2-7 TRBV29-1 . . CSVRRGADYEQYF TGCAGCGTTCGTCGGGGGGCAGACTACGAGCAGTACTTC
TRBJ2-2 TRBV5-1 . . CASSVQDINTGELFF TGCGCCAGCAGCGTCCAGGATATTAACACCGGGGAGCTGTTTTTT
TRBJ2-3 TRBV5-5 TRBD1 . CASSRVPLDRENTQYF TGTGCCAGCAGCCGAGTACCTCTAGACAGGGAAAATACGCAGTATTTT
TRBJ2-3 TRBV7-9 TRBD2 . CASSLLAGGPTDTQYF TGTGCCAGCAGCCTACTAGCGGGGGGGCCGACAGATACGCAGTATTTT
TRBJ2-4 TRBV7-2 . . CAIVEGGAGKNIQYF TGTGCCATAGTCGAGGGGGGGGCTGGCAAAAACATTCAGTACTTC
TRBJ2-5 TRBV7-9 TRBD2 . CASSPPLLGRGGNQETQYF TGTGCCAGCAGTCCTCCACTGCTAGGTCGGGGGGGGAATCAAGAGACCCAGTACTTC
TRBJ2-7 TRBV7-8 TRBD1 few CASSPSYPGTGIHEQYF TGTGCCAGCAGCCCGTCCTATCCCGGGACAGGGATCCACGAGCAGTACTTC
TRBJ1-5 TRBV27 TRBD1 . CASSFAVQGAGGNQPQHF TGTGCCAGCAGTTTTGCCGTACAGGGGGCGGGGGGCAATCAGCCCCAGCATTTT
TRBJ1-4 TRBV19 . . CASGTQGFAEKLFF TGTGCCAGCGGGACACAGGGTTTCGCTGAAAAACTGTTTTTT
TRBJ2-1 TRBV5-1 TRBD2 . CASSGGLGSYNEQFF TGCGCCAGCAGCGGGGGACTAGGTTCCTACAATGAGCAGTTCTTC
TRBJ2-7 TRBV4-2 . . CASSQDVGDYYEQYF TGTGCCAGCAGCCAAGATGTCGGAGACTACTACGAGCAGTACTTC
TRBJ1-1 TRBV27 . . CASSQDSVTTMNTEAFF TGTGCCAGCAGCCAGGACAGCGTTACTACTATGAACACTGAAGCTTTCTTT
TRBJ1-6 TRBV19 . . CASASRGERSYNSPLHF TGTGCCAGCGCATCCCGCGGGGAACGCTCCTATAATTCACCCCTCCACTTT
TRBJ1-1 TRBV29-1 . . CSVGDYAEAFF TGCAGCGTAGGGGACTACGCTGAAGCTTTCTTT
TRBJ2-2 TRBV30 TRBD1 . CAWSTGAGSTGELFF TGTGCCTGGAGTACAGGGGCAGGGTCCACCGGGGAGCTGTTTTTT
TRBJ1-5 TRBV29-1 . few CSVAQGGNQPQHF TGCAGCGTTGCTCAGGGTGGCAATCAGCCCCAGCATTTT
TRBJ2-2 TRBV5-1 TRBD2 few CASSGGGARTGELFF TGCGCCAGCAGTGGGGGAGGGGCTCGCACCGGGGAGCTGTTTTTT
TRBJ2-1 TRBV11-2 TRBD2 . CASSSGTSSYNEQFF TGTGCCAGCAGCTCCGGGACTAGCTCCTACAATGAGCAGTTCTTC
TRBJ2-2 TRBV19 TRBD1 . CASRAYGTGRTGELFF TGTGCCAGTAGAGCGTATGGGACAGGGAGGACCGGGGAGCTGTTTTTT
TRBJ2-5 TRBV25-1 . . CASSDPVRGETQYF TGTGCCAGCAGTGATCCTGTCAGAGGAGAGACCCAGTACTTC
TRBJ2-3 TRBV10-3 TRBD1 . CAIKGQGAPDTQYF TGTGCCATCAAGGGACAGGGGGCGCCAGATACGCAGTATTTT
TRBJ1-1 TRBV23-1 TRBD1 . CASMSRVGQGSEAFF TGCGCCAGCATGTCAAGGGTGGGACAGGGGTCCGAAGCTTTCTTT
TRBJ2-1 TRBV4-2 TRBD2 . CASSQAGTSGAYNEQFF TGTGCCAGCAGCCAAGCCGGGACTAGCGGGGCCTACAATGAGCAGTTCTTC
TRBJ2-2 TRBV2 TRBD2 once CASSRSGVYTGELFF TGTGCCAGCAGTCGGAGCGGGGTTTACACCGGGGAGCTGTTTTTT
TRBJ2-7 TRBV4-1 TRBD1 few CASSQRPGQGYEQYF TGCGCCAGCAGCCAGAGACCGGGACAGGGCTACGAGCAGTACTTC
TRBJ2-3 TRBV11-2 TRBD2 . CASSSLAGGPRDTQYF TGTGCCAGCAGCTCCTTAGCGGGGGGGCCCAGAGATACGCAGTATTTT
TRBJ2-5 TRBV5-4 . . CASSTRTGQETQYF TGTGCCAGCAGCACCCGGACGGGGCAAGAGACCCAGTACTTC
TRBJ1-2 TRBV7-9 . . CATGGTELANYGYTF TGTGCCACCGGGGGGACCGAGTTAGCTAACTATGGCTACACCTTC
TRBJ1-2 TRBV11-2 . . CASSSNPQSISSWGYTF TGTGCCAGCAGCTCCAACCCCCAATCGATATCTAGTTGGGGCTACACCTTC
TRBJ2-3 TRBV19 TRBD2 . CASSLIAGGTDTQYF TGTGCCAGTAGTCTCATAGCGGGGGGCACAGATACGCAGTATTTT
TRBJ1-3 TRBV7-2 . . CASSPLAGNTIYF TGTGCCAGCAGCCCCCTAGCCGGTAACACCATATATTTT